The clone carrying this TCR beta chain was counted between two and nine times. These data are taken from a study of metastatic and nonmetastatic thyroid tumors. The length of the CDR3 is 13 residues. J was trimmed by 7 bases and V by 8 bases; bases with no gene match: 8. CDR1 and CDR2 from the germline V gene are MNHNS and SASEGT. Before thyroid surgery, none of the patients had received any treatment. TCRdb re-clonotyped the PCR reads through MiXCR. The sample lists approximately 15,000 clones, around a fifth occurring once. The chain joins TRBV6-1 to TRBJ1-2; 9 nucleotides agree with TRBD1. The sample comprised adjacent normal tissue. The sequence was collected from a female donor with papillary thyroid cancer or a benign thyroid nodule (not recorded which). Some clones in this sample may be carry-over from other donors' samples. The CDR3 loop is CASHRDRVPGYTF. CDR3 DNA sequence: TGTGCCAGCCACCGGGACAGGGTCCCTGGCTACACCTTC.